This T cell receptor beta chain was captured in a study of Ad26.COV2.S vaccination and SARS-CoV-2 variants. Study results and limitations: It was reported that spike-specific CD8+ and CD4+ T cell responses were substantially broad after vaccination.

Germline-derived CDR1 and CDR2 are SGDLS and YYNGEE. CDR3 length: 15 amino acids. Trimming took 4 bases from V and 0 from J, leaving 10 bases between them. Treatment here: some 19 received Ad26.COV2.S at low or high dose, single or two shots; roughly five received placebo; per-sample allocation not given. All samples were drawn on day 63, counting from the first vaccine or placebo injection. The repertoire was sequenced with immunoSEQ multiplex PCR; TCRdb's copy has only in-frame clones and lacks some. The sample holds some 250,000 clones, 70% to 90% seen once. Concerning this clone itself: Its antigen is unknown.

This material consisted of peripheral blood, taken in a trial of Ad26.COV2.S vaccine versus placebo. This clonotype originated in a person aged 18-60 years who received the Ad26.COV2.S COVID-19 vaccine or a placebo. This chain connects TRBV9 to TRBJ2-2; D perhaps matches TRBD2 (6 bases). CDR3 loop: CASSIGGTNTGELFF. CDR3 nucleotide sequence: TGTGCCAGCAGCATCGGGGGAACGAACACCGGGGAGCTGTTTTTT. Full variable domain (rest looked up from reference TRBV9 and TRBJ2-2): DSGVTQTPKHLITATGQRVTLRCSPRSGDLSVYWYQQSLDQGLQFLIQYYNGEERAKGNILERFSAQQFPDLHSELNLSSLELGDSALYFCASSIGGTNTGELFFGEGSRLTVL.